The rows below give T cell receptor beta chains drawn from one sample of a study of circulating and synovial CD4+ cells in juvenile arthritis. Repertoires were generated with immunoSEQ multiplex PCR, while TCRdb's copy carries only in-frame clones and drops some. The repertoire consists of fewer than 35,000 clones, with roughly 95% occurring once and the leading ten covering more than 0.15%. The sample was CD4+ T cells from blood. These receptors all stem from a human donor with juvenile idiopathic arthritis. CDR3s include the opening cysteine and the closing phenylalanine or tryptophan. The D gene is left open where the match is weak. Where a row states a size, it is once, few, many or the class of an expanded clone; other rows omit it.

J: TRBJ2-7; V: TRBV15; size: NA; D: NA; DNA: TGTGCCACCAGCCCCATACCGGGGGTCTCTAACGAGCAGTACTTC; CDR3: CATSPIPGVSNEQYF
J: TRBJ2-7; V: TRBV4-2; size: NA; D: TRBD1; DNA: TGTGCCAGCAGCCAAGGGACAGGACAGGCCTACGAGCAGTACTTC; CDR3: CASSQGTGQAYEQYF
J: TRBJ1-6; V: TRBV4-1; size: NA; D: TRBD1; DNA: TGCGCCAGCAGCAAGACAGGGAATTCCTATAATTCACCCCTCCACTTT; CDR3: CASSKTGNSYNSPLHF
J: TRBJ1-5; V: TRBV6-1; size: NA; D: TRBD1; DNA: TGTGCCAGCAGTGAAACGGGACAGGGTGGTCAGCCCCAGCATTTT; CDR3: CASSETGQGGQPQHF
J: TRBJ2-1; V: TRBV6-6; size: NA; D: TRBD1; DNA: TGTGCCAGCAGTAAACGGACAGGGAATGAGCAGTTCTTC; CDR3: CASSKRTGNEQFF
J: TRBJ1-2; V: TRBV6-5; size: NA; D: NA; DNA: TGTGCCAGCACCACAGGGACGGGCTACACCTTC; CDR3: CASTTGTGYTF
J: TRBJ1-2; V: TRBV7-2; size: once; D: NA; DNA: TGTGCCAGCAGCTTAGCTGGAGGGGTGGACTATGGCTACACCTTC; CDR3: CASSLAGGVDYGYTF
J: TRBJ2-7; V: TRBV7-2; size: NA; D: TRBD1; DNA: TGTGCCAGCAGCTCCCCGGGACAGGGGAGGGTCGGCGAGCAGTACTTC; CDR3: CASSSPGQGRVGEQYF
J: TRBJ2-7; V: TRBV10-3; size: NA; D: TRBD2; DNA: TGTGCCATTACACCGAGAGCGGGAGAGGGGAAGTACTTC; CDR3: CAITPRAGEGKYF
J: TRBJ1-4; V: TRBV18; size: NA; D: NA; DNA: TGTGCCAGCTTTTTCGCACAGGGTAATGAAAAACTGTTTTTT; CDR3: CASFFAQGNEKLFF
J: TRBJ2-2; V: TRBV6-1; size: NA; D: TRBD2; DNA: TGTGCCAGCAGTGGTCGACTAGCGGGCACCGGGGAGCTGTTTTTT; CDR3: CASSGRLAGTGELFF
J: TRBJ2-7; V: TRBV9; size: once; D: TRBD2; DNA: TGTGCCAGCAGCGCATGGACGACGACTAGCGGGAGAATCGAGCAGTACTTC; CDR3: CASSAWTTTSGRIEQYF
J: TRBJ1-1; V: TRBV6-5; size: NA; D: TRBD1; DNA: TGTGCCAGCATCCCGACAGGGGGCCCGAACACTGAAGCTTTCTTT; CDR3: CASIPTGGPNTEAFF
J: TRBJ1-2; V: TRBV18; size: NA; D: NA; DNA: TGTGCCAGCTCTCGAACGGACACAAATTCTTATGGCTACACCTTC; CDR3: CASSRTDTNSYGYTF
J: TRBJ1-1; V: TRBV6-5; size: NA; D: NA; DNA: TGTGCCAGCAGTTACCGACTGGAAGGGGCTGAAGCTTTCTTT; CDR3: CASSYRLEGAEAFF
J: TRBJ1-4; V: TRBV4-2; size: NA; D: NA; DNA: TGTGCCAGCAGCCAAGTGCGGGGGACTAATGAAAAACTGTTTTTT; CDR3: CASSQVRGTNEKLFF
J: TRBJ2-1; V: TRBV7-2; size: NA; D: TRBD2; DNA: TGTGCCAGCGTAAGACTAGCGGGAGCCTACAATGAGCAGTTCTTC; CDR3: CASVRLAGAYNEQFF
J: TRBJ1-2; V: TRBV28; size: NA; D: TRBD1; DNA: TGTGCCAGCAGTGACCGGGACAGCTATGGCTACACCTTC; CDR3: CASSDRDSYGYTF
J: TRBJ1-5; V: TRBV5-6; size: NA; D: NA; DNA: TGTGCCAGCAGCTTGAGGCCAGCGGATCAGCCCCAGCATTTT; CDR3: CASSLRPADQPQHF
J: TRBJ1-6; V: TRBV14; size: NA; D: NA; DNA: TGTGCCAGCAACCAGGGAGGGATGAATTCACCCCTCCACTTT; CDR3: CASNQGGMNSPLHF
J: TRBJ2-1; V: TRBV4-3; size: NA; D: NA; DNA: TGCGCCAGCAGCCAAGATCTTCTCGGGAGAGAATACAATGAGCAGTTCTTC; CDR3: CASSQDLLGREYNEQFF
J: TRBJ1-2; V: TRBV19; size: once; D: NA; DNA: TGTGCCAGTAGTACCGGCGTGTGGCAGGGTCGATCCTATGGCTACACCTTC; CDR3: CASSTGVWQGRSYGYTF
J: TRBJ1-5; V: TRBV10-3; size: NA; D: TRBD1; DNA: TGTGCCATCAGCGCCGGGGACAGGGTGGTATGGCCCCAGCATTTT; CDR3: CAISAGDRVVWPQHF
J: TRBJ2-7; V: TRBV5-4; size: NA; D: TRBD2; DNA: TGTGCCAGCAGCTTGGGGGCTAGCGGGGCGTACGAGCAGTACTTC; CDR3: CASSLGASGAYEQYF
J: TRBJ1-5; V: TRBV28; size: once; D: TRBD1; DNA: TGTGCCAGCACTTTTTTATCCCTTATTGACAGGGATGGTCAGCCCCAGCATTTT; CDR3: CASTFLSLIDRDGQPQHF
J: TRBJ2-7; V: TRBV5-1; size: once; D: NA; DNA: TGCGCCAGCAGCTTGGTTGGACAGTCTGCCGGGTACTTC; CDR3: CASSLVGQSAGYF
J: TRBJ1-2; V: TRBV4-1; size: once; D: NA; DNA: TGCGCCAGCAGCCAAGCCCCCGGGGGAGGCTATGGCTACACCTTC; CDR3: CASSQAPGGGYGYTF
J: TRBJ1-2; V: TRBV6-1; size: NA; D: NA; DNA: TGTGCCAGCAGTGATGGGGGCAGGACCCCGGGGGGCTACACCTTC; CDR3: CASSDGGRTPGGYTF
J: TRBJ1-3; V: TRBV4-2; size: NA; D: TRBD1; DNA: TGTGCCAGCAGCCTACTAGGGACAGCCAACTCTGGAAACACCATATATTTT; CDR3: CASSLLGTANSGNTIYF
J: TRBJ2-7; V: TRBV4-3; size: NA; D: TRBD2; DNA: TGCGCCAGCAGCCTAATGGATAGGGCTAGCGGGTTCGCCTACGAGCAGTACTTC; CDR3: CASSLMDRASGFAYEQYF
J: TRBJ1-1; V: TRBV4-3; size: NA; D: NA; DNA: TGCGCCAGCAGCCGAGAAGGGAGGACTGAAGCTTTCTTT; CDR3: CASSREGRTEAFF
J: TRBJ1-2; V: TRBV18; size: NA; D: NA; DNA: TGTGCCAGCTCACCAGATTCTAAGGGGGTCTATGGCTACACCTTC; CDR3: CASSPDSKGVYGYTF
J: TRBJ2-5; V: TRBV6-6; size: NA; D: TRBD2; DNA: TGTGCCAGCAGTTACGCGGGAGCCATAGAGACCCAGTACTTC; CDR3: CASSYAGAIETQYF
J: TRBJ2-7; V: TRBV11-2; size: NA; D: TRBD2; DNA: TGTGCCAGCCCGAAAAACCCGGGGGGGCGAGAATCCTACGAGCAGTACTTC; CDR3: CASPKNPGGRESYEQYF
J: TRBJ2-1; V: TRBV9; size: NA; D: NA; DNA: TGTGCCAGCAGCGTAGTAGGGGATGAGCAGTTCTTC; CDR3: CASSVVGDEQFF
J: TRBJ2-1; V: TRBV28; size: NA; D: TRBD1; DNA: TGTGCCAGCACATTTTCGGGACGGGACAGGTTGAATGAGCAGTTCTTC; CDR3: CASTFSGRDRLNEQFF